This T cell receptor beta chain came from a study of T cell repertoires in cytomegalovirus infection. On the study more broadly: Shared public TCR beta signatures pointed to both CMV infection and a matching HLA type. Whole-study results and caveats: Accumulated public TCR beta family frequency recognized individuals carrying CMV together with the relevant HLA. HLA-C-restricted TCR beta clonotypes specific for CMV led the ex vivo response.

A single record per CDR3 protein comes from TCRdb applying MiXCR to the reads. The sample yields around 450,000 distinct CDR3 sequences, approximately 10% seen once. J lost 5 bases, V lost 6 bases, and 6 bases had no gene match. The CDR3 is made up of 15 amino acids. The sample holds many counts of this clonotype. As yet, its antigen is unknown. This chain connects TRBV12-3 or TRBV12-4 to TRBJ2-3; 12 nucleotides line up with TRBD1. What was sequenced was PBMCs. The sequence was collected from a human donor in good health (CMV status not recorded). Some clones in this sample may be carry-over from other donors' samples. CDR3 protein: CASRPGQGAGDTQYF. CDR3 coding DNA: TGTGCCAGCAGGCCGGGACAGGGGGCAGGAGATACGCAGTATTTT.